This T cell receptor beta chain came from a study of T cell clonality in common variable immunodeficiency. Overall study findings and caveats: Reportedly, TCR beta sequences from common variable immunodeficiency showed fewer deletions and N-nucleotide insertions.

In the case of this clone: The antigen remains unidentified.

Most patients and controls had Caucasian heritage. The assay was immunoSEQ multiplex PCR, and TCRdb's table has in-frame clones only and misses some. The sample has roughly 42,000 clones, none seen only once; the top ten hold 6%. This clonotype was obtained from a human donor with common variable immunodeficiency. The material sequenced was peripheral blood mononuclear cells.

The CDR3 spells CASSRTSGGERETQYF. The DNA read from the CDR3 is TGTGCCAGCAGTCGGACTAGCGGGGGGGAGAGAGAGACC. This chain connects TRBV7-8 to TRBJ2-5; 15 bases agree with TRBD2. The read comes to an end 3 residues before the CDR3 does, leaving the germline J gene to fill in the end. After removal of 6 bases from V and 4 bases from J, the junction contained 6 bases not matched to a gene. Germline lookup yields CDR1 SGHVS and CDR2 FQNEAQ. The CDR3 is 16 residues long. Full variable domain (missing parts from reference TRBV7-8 and TRBJ2-5): GAGVSQSPRYKVAKRGQDVALRCDPISGHVSLFWYQQALGQGPEFLTYFQNEAQLDKSGLPSDRFFAERPEGSVSTLKIQRTQQEDSAVYLCASSRTSGGERETQYFGPGTRLLVL.